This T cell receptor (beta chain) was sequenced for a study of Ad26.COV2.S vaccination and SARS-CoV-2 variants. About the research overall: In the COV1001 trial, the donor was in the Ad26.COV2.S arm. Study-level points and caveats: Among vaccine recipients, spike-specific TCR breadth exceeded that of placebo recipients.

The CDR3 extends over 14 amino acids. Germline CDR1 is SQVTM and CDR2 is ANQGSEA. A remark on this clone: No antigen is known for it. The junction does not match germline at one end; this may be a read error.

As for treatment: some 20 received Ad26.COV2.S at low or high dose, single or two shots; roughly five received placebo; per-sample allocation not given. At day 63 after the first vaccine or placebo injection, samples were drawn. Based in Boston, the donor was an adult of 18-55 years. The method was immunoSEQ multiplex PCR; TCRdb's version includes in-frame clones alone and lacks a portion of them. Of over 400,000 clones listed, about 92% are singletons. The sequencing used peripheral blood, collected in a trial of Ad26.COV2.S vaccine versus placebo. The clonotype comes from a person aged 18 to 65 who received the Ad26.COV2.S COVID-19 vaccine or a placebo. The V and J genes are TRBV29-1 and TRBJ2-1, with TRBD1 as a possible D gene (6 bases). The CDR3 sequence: CSVEDRKGYNEQFF. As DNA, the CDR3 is TGCAGCGTGGAAGACAGGAAGGGCTACAATGAGCAGTTCTTC.